This is a list of T cell receptor beta chains from one sample in a study of blood T cells in healthy people across ages. MiXCR, applied by TCRdb to the 5' RACE reads, yields one record per CDR3 protein. The sample shows about 1.5 million distinct CDR3 sequences, roughly 40% of them seen only once. The sequenced sample consisted of blood. These receptors all stem from a woman younger than 30 in good health. Each CDR3 is given with its conserved first and last residue. A D gene is named only where the DNA matches it firmly. A clone size is listed for some rows: how often the clone was seen (once, few, many), or a class if it is expanded.

abundance,j_gene,d_gene,v_gene,CDR3nt,CDR3aa
-,TRBJ2-7,-,TRBV30,TGTGCCTGGAGTGCAAACATCTACGAGCAGTACTTC,CAWSANIYEQYF
few,TRBJ1-4,TRBD1,TRBV6-1,TGTGCCAGCAGCCCCGAAGGGGGCACTAATGAAAAACTGTTTTTT,CASSPEGGTNEKLFF
-,TRBJ2-7,TRBD1,TRBV6-5,TGTGCCAGCTGGGACAGGGGCCGCACCTACGAGCAGTACTTC,CASWDRGRTYEQYF
-,TRBJ1-2,-,TRBV27,TGTGCCAGCAAGTACAGGCCCTCTGGCTATGGCTACACCTTC,CASKYRPSGYGYTF
-,TRBJ1-1,TRBD1,TRBV5-1,TGCGCCAGCAGCCCGTGGACAGGCTCGGGGAACACTGAAGCTTTCTTT,CASSPWTGSGNTEAFF
-,TRBJ2-7,-,TRBV19,TGTGCCAGTAGTACGAAAAGTGGCGAGCAGTACTTC,CASSTKSGEQYF
-,TRBJ2-5,-,TRBV21-1,TGTGCCAGCAGCCGCCGCAGGGCCCCCTCTGAGACCCAGTACTTC,CASSRRRAPSETQYF
few,TRBJ2-7,-,TRBV6-5,TGTGCCAGCAGTTACGAGACAGGCCGCTACGAGCAGTACTTC,CASSYETGRYEQYF
few,TRBJ2-1,-,TRBV12-3/TRBV12-4,TGTGCCAGCACCGACAACCCCCTCGGCAATGAGCAGTTCTTC,CASTDNPLGNEQFF
few,TRBJ2-7,-,TRBV28,TGTGCCAGCAGTTTGGGGGCGCGCTACGAGCAGTACTTC,CASSLGARYEQYF
few,TRBJ2-2,TRBD2,TRBV12-3/TRBV12-4,TGTGCCAGCAGTTTTCGGCGGGGGGGCGTCACCGGGGAGCTGTTTTTT,CASSFRRGGVTGELFF
-,TRBJ1-6,-,TRBV28,TGTGCCAGCAGTTTAGAGTCGGGGCTCTATAATTCACCCCTCCACTTT,CASSLESGLYNSPLHF
many,TRBJ1-1,TRBD1,TRBV20-1,TGCAGTGCTAACCGACAGGGGATGAACACTGAAGCTTTCTTT,CSANRQGMNTEAFF
-,TRBJ1-1,TRBD1,TRBV5-1,TGCGCCACCAGCACAGGACAGGGGTGGACTGAAGCTTTCTTT,CATSTGQGWTEAFF
-,TRBJ2-3,-,TRBV7-9,TGTGCCAGCAGCTTTCCAAGGGCAGACCCCACAGATACGCAGTATTTT,CASSFPRADPTDTQYF
-,TRBJ1-5,TRBD1,TRBV29-1,TGCAGCGTCTCGTCGGGACAGGGTGGCAATCAGCCCCAGCATTTT,CSVSSGQGGNQPQHF
few,TRBJ1-2,-,TRBV2,TGTGCCAGCAGTGAAGTAGGGAGAGAGTGGGGCTACACCTTC,CASSEVGREWGYTF
few,TRBJ1-2,-,TRBV6-2/TRBV6-3,TGTGCCAGCAGCTTGACGGTCCTCTATGGCTACACCTTC,CASSLTVLYGYTF
few,TRBJ1-2,-,TRBV6-1,TGTGCCAGCAGTAGTGACAGAGTCCGTGGCTACACCTTC,CASSSDRVRGYTF
-,TRBJ2-3,-,TRBV11-2,TGTGCCAGCAGCCTCGGGACGGGACTTTTGGATACGCAGTATTTT,CASSLGTGLLDTQYF
few,TRBJ2-7,TRBD1,TRBV6-1,TGTGCCAGCAGTGAAGTGGCAGGGGGCACCTACGAGCAGTACTTC,CASSEVAGGTYEQYF
few,TRBJ2-7,-,TRBV6-5,TGTGCCAGCAGTCCGAGGGAGTCGGTCGAGCAGTACTTC,CASSPRESVEQYF
few,TRBJ2-1,-,TRBV9,TGTGCCAGCAGCGTAGATGCGGGGACCTACAATGAGCAGTTCTTC,CASSVDAGTYNEQFF
once,TRBJ2-7,TRBD2,TRBV5-1,TGCGCCAGCACGATAGCGGGGGGCTCCTACGAGCAGTACTTC,CASTIAGGSYEQYF
-,TRBJ2-5,TRBD1,TRBV29-1,TGCAGCACGTGGGGTAAACCGGGACAGGGGGCTTTGGAGACCCAGTACTTC,CSTWGKPGQGALETQYF
-,TRBJ2-4,-,TRBV6-2/TRBV6-3,TGTGCCAGCGTGAAGAAGGAAGCCAAAAACATTCAGTACTTC,CASVKKEAKNIQYF
-,TRBJ2-5,-,TRBV6-5,TGTGCCAGCAGTTACCCCTTTATCGATGAGCAGTACTTC,CASSYPFIDEQYF
-,TRBJ1-6,-,TRBV6-1,TGTGCCAGCAGTGGACTACCGGTACCTAATAATTCACCCCTCCACTTT,CASSGLPVPNNSPLHF
-,TRBJ2-1,TRBD1,TRBV18,TGTGCCAGCTCACCGGGACAGGAAGGCAATGAGCAGTTCTTC,CASSPGQEGNEQFF
-,TRBJ2-1,-,TRBV4-2,TGTGCCAGCAGCCAGATGTTGTCTGATATCTCCTACAATGAGCAGTTCTTC,CASSQMLSDISYNEQFF
-,TRBJ2-7,TRBD2,TRBV12-3/TRBV12-4,TGTGCCAGCAAGCGGGAGGAGCCCTACAATGAGCAGTACTTC,CASKREEPYNEQYF
-,TRBJ1-1,TRBD1,TRBV5-4,TGTGCCAGCAGATATCCAGGGGGGACTGAAGCTTTCTTT,CASRYPGGTEAFF
-,TRBJ2-1,TRBD2,TRBV6-5,TGTGCCAGCAGTTTTGGGACTAGGTACAATGAGCAGTTCTTC,CASSFGTRYNEQFF
few,TRBJ1-2,TRBD1,TRBV7-2,TGTGCCAGCAGCTTAGGTCCAGGGGGCGGTATCTATGGCTACACCTTC,CASSLGPGGGIYGYTF
-,TRBJ2-1,-,TRBV24-1,TGTGCCACCAGTGATTCAAATGACAATGAGCAGTTCTTC,CATSDSNDNEQFF
-,TRBJ2-7,-,TRBV9,TGTGCCAGCAGCGTAGCCGGAGGGTCGGTCTACGAGCAGTACTTC,CASSVAGGSVYEQYF
-,TRBJ2-7,-,TRBV28,TGTGCCAGCACGCCAAAGGGGCTAGCGAAGACCTACGAGCAGTACTTC,CASTPKGLAKTYEQYF
-,TRBJ1-1,TRBD1,TRBV24-1,TGTGCCACCAGTGATTTAGTCCGTGTGCCGGGACAGGGTGAAGCTTTCTTT,CATSDLVRVPGQGEAFF
-,TRBJ1-4,-,TRBV20-1,TGCAGTGCTAGAGTAGGAGGGACTCATGAAAAACTGTTTTTT,CSARVGGTHEKLFF
few,TRBJ2-7,TRBD2,TRBV27,TGTGCCAGCAGCGGACTAGCGAAACCCTACGAGCAGTACTTC,CASSGLAKPYEQYF
-,TRBJ2-5,-,TRBV30,TGTGCCTGGAGCCGACATGGGGGGAATGAGCAGTACTTC,CAWSRHGGNEQYF
few,TRBJ2-1,-,TRBV4-1,TGCGCCAGCAGCCAAAGGACCGAGGGGATACAGTTCTTC,CASSQRTEGIQFF
few,TRBJ2-1,-,TRBV24-1,TGTGCCACCAGTGATGTGACGGGTGAGCAGTTCTTC,CATSDVTGEQFF
-,TRBJ2-7,-,TRBV20-1,TGCAGTGCTATGAGCGGCGGGAACTACAATGAGCAGTACTTC,CSAMSGGNYNEQYF
-,TRBJ2-7,TRBD1,TRBV18,TGTGCCAGCTCACCACCGCGCGGACAGGGGGCCCACGAGCAGTACTTC,CASSPPRGQGAHEQYF
-,TRBJ2-5,TRBD1,TRBV29-1,TGCAGCGTTGAGAATCAGGGGGCGAGTGTTTTAGGGTACAATGAGCGGTACTTC,CSVENQGASVLGYNERYF
-,TRBJ2-7,TRBD2,TRBV7-6,TGTGCCAGCAGCCAGGGACTAGCGGGAGGCCAGGGCGAGCAGTACTTC,CASSQGLAGGQGEQYF
few,TRBJ1-1,-,TRBV12-3/TRBV12-4,TGTGCCAGCAGTTTCCTGACAGGCTATCACACTGAAGCTTTCTTT,CASSFLTGYHTEAFF
-,TRBJ1-2,TRBD1,TRBV27,TGTGCCAGCAGTCCGCGACAGGGCTTACCCTATGGCTACACCTTC,CASSPRQGLPYGYTF
-,TRBJ2-5,TRBD1,TRBV3-1,TGTGCCAGCAGCCAGGAACCCGGGACAGGGACTGAGCAGTACTTC,CASSQEPGTGTEQYF
-,TRBJ2-4,-,TRBV4-1,TGCGCCAGCAGCGCCTTCACCGGGGGCTTAGTCAAAAACATTCAGTACTTC,CASSAFTGGLVKNIQYF
-,TRBJ2-2,-,TRBV6-5,TGTGCCAGCACTAAGGCTGGGACCGGGGAGCTGTTTTTT,CASTKAGTGELFF
many,TRBJ2-7,-,TRBV27,TGTGCCAGCAGCTATTCTCCCGCCGACAGCTCCTACGAGCAGTACTTC,CASSYSPADSSYEQYF
-,TRBJ2-5,-,TRBV20-1,TGCAGTGCTAGGGGCAGGGACGCGCAAGAGACCCAGTACTTC,CSARGRDAQETQYF
-,TRBJ2-3,TRBD1,TRBV6-6,TGTGCCAGCAGATCCCAGGGGGCCGCCATCACAGATACGCAGTATTTT,CASRSQGAAITDTQYF
-,TRBJ2-7,-,TRBV12-3/TRBV12-4,TGTGCCAGCTCATGGGGGGCGCGGTCGGCCGAGCAGTACTTC,CASSWGARSAEQYF
few,TRBJ2-1,-,TRBV10-3,TGTGCCATCAGTGAGAGACTTTACAATGAGCAGTTCTTC,CAISERLYNEQFF